A selection of T cell receptor beta chains follows, all from one sample in a study of blood T cell repertoires in COVID-19. Here immunoSEQ multiplex PCR was the method, and the copy in TCRdb shows in-frame clones only, minus some. The sample holds roughly 380,000 clones; 85% are singletons and the top ten take about 3.6%. Sequenced material: peripheral blood. All receptors come from a woman younger than 35 with acute or convalescent COVID-19. Both conserved end residues are part of each CDR3. The order of the fields is CDR3 length, J gene, D gene, clone size, V gene, CDR3 protein, CDR3 DNA. A D gene is named only where the DNA matches it firmly. Expanded clones are given a class, and other clones once, few, many or no size at all.

16	TRBJ2-1	TRBD2	NA	TRBV28	CASSPSGLAGVDEQFF	TGTGCCAGCAGTCCCTCGGGACTAGCGGGAGTCGATGAGCAGTTCTTC
13	TRBJ2-5	NA	NA	TRBV24-1	CATSDDSQETQYF	TGTGCCACCAGTGACGACTCCCAAGAGACCCAGTACTTC
15	TRBJ2-1	TRBD2	NA	TRBV9	CASSVASGGVNEQFF	TGTGCCAGCAGCGTAGCGAGCGGGGGGGTCAATGAGCAGTTCTTC
14	TRBJ2-2	NA	NA	TRBV18	CASSPRLDTGELFF	TGTGCCAGCTCCCCAAGACTGGACACCGGGGAGCTGTTTTTT
16	TRBJ2-7	TRBD2	NA	TRBV4-2	CASSQDDTSGVYEQYF	TGTGCCAGCAGCCAAGATGACACTAGCGGGGTCTACGAGCAGTACTTC
15	TRBJ2-7	TRBD1	few	TRBV28	CASSLGTGDSYEQYF	TGTGCCAGCAGTCTTGGGACAGGGGACTCCTACGAGCAGTACTTC
13	TRBJ2-7	TRBD2	few	TRBV2	CASRTSGAYEQYF	TGTGCCAGCAGGACTAGCGGGGCCTACGAGCAGTACTTC
14	TRBJ1-2	TRBD1	NA	TRBV7-6	CASSSQQGAAGYTF	TGTGCCAGCAGCTCTCAACAGGGGGCGGCTGGCTACACCTTC
13	TRBJ2-7	TRBD2	NA	TRBV28	CASSLAGMREQYF	TGTGCCAGCTCTCTAGCGGGAATGAGGGAGCAGTACTTC
14	TRBJ2-1	TRBD1	NA	TRBV18	CASSQTTGGDEQFF	TGTGCCAGCTCACAGACGACAGGGGGGGATGAGCAGTTCTTC
15	TRBJ2-1	TRBD2	NA	TRBV5-1	CASSPASGSYNEQFF	TGCGCCAGCAGCCCCGCTAGCGGGAGTTACAATGAGCAGTTCTTC
12	TRBJ2-2	NA	NA	TRBV27	CASKIGTGELFF	TGTGCCAGCAAGATCGGGACCGGGGAGCTGTTTTTT
14	TRBJ1-3	TRBD1	NA	TRBV19	CASKDRGDRNTIYF	TGTGCCAGTAAAGACAGGGGGGATAGAAACACCATATATTTT
21	TRBJ2-4	NA	few	TRBV2	CASSAHSRTAYNMKAKNIQYF	TGTGCCAGCAGTGCCCACTCCCGGACAGCGTACAATATGAAAGCCAAAAACATTCAGTACTTC
15	TRBJ1-1	NA	few	TRBV19	CASSNTYLVYTEAFF	TGTGCCAGTAGCAACACATATTTGGTCTACACTGAAGCTTTCTTT
12	TRBJ1-2	NA	NA	TRBV13	CASGPGGYGYTF	TGTGCCAGCGGTCCGGGGGGCTATGGCTACACCTTC
16	TRBJ1-4	NA	NA	TRBV10-3	CALAPAGGGIGEKLFF	TGTGCCCTCGCCCCAGCAGGTGGGGGGATTGGGGAAAAACTGTTTTTT
14	TRBJ1-6	TRBD1	NA	TRBV5-6	CASTRDRANSPLHF	TGTGCCAGCACCCGGGACAGGGCGAATTCACCCCTCCACTTT
16	TRBJ1-3	NA	NA	TRBV28	CASSSQPNRAGNTIYF	TGTGCCAGCAGTTCTCAGCCAAACAGGGCAGGAAACACCATATATTTT
19	TRBJ2-3	TRBD2	NA	TRBV19	CASSPQAGGLAVSTDTQYF	TGTGCCAGTAGTCCCCAAGCAGGGGGACTAGCGGTTAGCACAGATACGCAGTATTTT
15	TRBJ1-6	NA	NA	TRBV11-2	CASSLTGRRNSPLHF	TGTGCCAGCAGCTTAACCGGCAGGCGAAATTCACCCCTCCACTTT
15	TRBJ2-5	NA	NA	TRBV6-5	CASSSARPGQETQYF	TGTGCCAGCAGTTCCGCTAGACCTGGGCAAGAGACCCAGTACTTC
11	TRBJ1-2	NA	NA	TRBV29-1	CSVGLDYGYTF	TGCAGCGTTGGACTGGACTATGGCTACACCTTC
17	TRBJ1-6	TRBD1	once	TRBV27	CASSLTGVGSYNSPLHF	TGTGCCAGCAGCTTAACAGGGGTAGGCTCCTATAATTCACCCCTCCACTTT
11	TRBJ1-1	NA	NA	TRBV7-3	CASSLTAEAFF	TGTGCCAGCAGCTTAACCGCTGAAGCTTTCTTT
14	TRBJ2-4	NA	NA	TRBV9	CASSAPYGPNIQYF	TGTGCCAGCAGCGCCCCTTATGGCCCGAACATTCAGTACTTC
14	TRBJ1-6	TRBD1	NA	TRBV7-3	CASSPRSRGTPLHF	TGTGCCAGCAGCCCAAGGTCCAGGGGGACACCCCTCCACTTT
17	TRBJ1-3	NA	NA	TRBV9	CASSVGSGPRTGNTIYF	TGTGCCAGCAGCGTAGGGTCAGGGCCACGTACTGGAAACACCATATATTTT
14	TRBJ1-1	NA	NA	TRBV4-2	CASSQGDGGAEAFF	TGTGCCAGCAGCCAAGGGGACGGGGGGGCTGAAGCTTTCTTT
14	TRBJ2-7	TRBD1	NA	TRBV11-1	CASSSDRDHYEQYF	TGTGCCAGCAGCTCCGACAGGGATCACTACGAGCAGTACTTC
15	TRBJ2-1	TRBD1	NA	TRBV5-1	CASSLADRESNEQFF	TGCGCCAGCAGCTTGGCCGACAGGGAGTCGAATGAGCAGTTCTTC
17	TRBJ1-2	TRBD1	NA	TRBV3-1/TRBV3-2	CASSQEALDRGYYGYTF	TGTGCCAGCAGCCAAGAAGCGTTGGACAGGGGATACTATGGCTACACCTTC
15	TRBJ1-5	NA	few	TRBV11-3	CASSSPPGGYQPQHF	TGTGCCAGCAGCTCACCGCCGGGGGGGTATCAGCCCCAGCATTTT
13	TRBJ2-1	NA	NA	TRBV12-3/TRBV12-4	CASSSRGIGEQFF	TGTGCCAGCAGTTCCCGGGGGATCGGTGAGCAGTTCTTC
15	TRBJ1-1	TRBD1	NA	TRBV25-1	CASSKRDRVNTEAFF	TGTGCCAGCAGTAAACGGGACAGGGTGAACACTGAAGCTTTCTTT
15	TRBJ2-5	NA	NA	TRBV3-1/TRBV3-2	CASSQDRSQKETQYF	TGTGCCAGCAGCCAAGATAGGAGCCAGAAAGAGACCCAGTACTTC
15	TRBJ2-7	TRBD1	once	TRBV28	CASSSRGPKVLEQYF	TGTGCCAGCAGTTCCAGGGGGCCTAAGGTACTCGAGCAGTACTTC
16	TRBJ2-3	NA	NA	TRBV5-6	CASSSQAIRSTDTQYF	TGTGCCAGCAGCTCACAGGCGATCCGAAGCACAGATACGCAGTATTTT
14	TRBJ2-7	NA	NA	TRBV7-2	CASSQGGATYEQYF	TGTGCCAGCAGTCAAGGCGGGGCCACCTACGAGCAGTACTTC
15	TRBJ2-7	NA	NA	TRBV27	CASSSPGTYSYEQYF	TGTGCCAGCAGTTCCCCAGGAACCTACTCCTACGAGCAGTACTTC
13	TRBJ1-1	NA	NA	TRBV14	CASSHGMNTEAFF	TGTGCCAGCAGCCATGGCATGAACACTGAAGCTTTCTTT
19	TRBJ1-6	NA	few	TRBV5-5	CASSWRMTGPSSYNSPLHF	TGTGCCAGCAGCTGGCGAATGACAGGACCCAGCTCCTATAATTCACCCCTCCACTTT
14	TRBJ1-1	TRBD1	NA	TRBV29-1	CSVTGLFMNTEAFF	TGCAGCGTGACAGGGCTTTTCATGAACACTGAAGCTTTCTTT
14	TRBJ2-5	NA	NA	TRBV27	CASSLIGGWETQYF	TGTGCCAGCAGTCTTATCGGGGGTTGGGAGACCCAGTACTTC
16	TRBJ2-1	NA	NA	TRBV3-1/TRBV3-2	CASSQDRGRVGYEQFF	TGTGCCAGCAGCCAAGATCGGGGAAGGGTTGGGTATGAGCAGTTCTTC
16	TRBJ2-2	NA	NA	TRBV9	CASSTPTGWATGELFF	TGTGCCAGCAGCACACCGACCGGTTGGGCCACCGGGGAGCTGTTTTTT